This entry concerns a single T cell receptor (beta chain). Its antigen is undetermined. Germline loops: CDR1 MNHNS, CDR2 SASEGT. The CDR3 consists of 14 residues. J gave up 6 bases and V 8 bases, and 11 bases lay outside the gene matches. The data belong to a study of cytomegalovirus exposure and HLA in healthy donors. Whole-study context: From donors who were HLA-typed, an early data release held 70 million to 90 million unique TCRs. When 350 to 500 donors were genotyped, 81% of them were found to fall in the Caucasian-associated ancestry cluster. Whole-study results and caveats: In an earlier analysis, most TCR beta V segments were productive about 87% or about 30% of the time. Associated with HLA alleles at 0.05 false discovery rate in a later analysis were 15,000 to 20,000 TCR beta sequences.

Primers included in the PCR were 60 Vbeta and 13 Jbeta primers. Only in-frame clones appear in the TCRdb table, and some are missing; sequencing was by immunoSEQ multiplex PCR. The repertoire includes some 85,000 clones, 78% of them detected once, and approximately 5.6% sits in the top ten. The chain employs TRBV6-1 and TRBJ2-7; 9 bases align to TRBD1. This TCR was recovered from a man aged 18 to 30 in good health and CMV-seropositive. Material: PBMCs. CDR3: CASCDGTGNGEQYF. The CDR3 DNA sequence: TGTGCCAGCTGCGATGGGACAGGGAACGGCGAGCAGTACTTC.